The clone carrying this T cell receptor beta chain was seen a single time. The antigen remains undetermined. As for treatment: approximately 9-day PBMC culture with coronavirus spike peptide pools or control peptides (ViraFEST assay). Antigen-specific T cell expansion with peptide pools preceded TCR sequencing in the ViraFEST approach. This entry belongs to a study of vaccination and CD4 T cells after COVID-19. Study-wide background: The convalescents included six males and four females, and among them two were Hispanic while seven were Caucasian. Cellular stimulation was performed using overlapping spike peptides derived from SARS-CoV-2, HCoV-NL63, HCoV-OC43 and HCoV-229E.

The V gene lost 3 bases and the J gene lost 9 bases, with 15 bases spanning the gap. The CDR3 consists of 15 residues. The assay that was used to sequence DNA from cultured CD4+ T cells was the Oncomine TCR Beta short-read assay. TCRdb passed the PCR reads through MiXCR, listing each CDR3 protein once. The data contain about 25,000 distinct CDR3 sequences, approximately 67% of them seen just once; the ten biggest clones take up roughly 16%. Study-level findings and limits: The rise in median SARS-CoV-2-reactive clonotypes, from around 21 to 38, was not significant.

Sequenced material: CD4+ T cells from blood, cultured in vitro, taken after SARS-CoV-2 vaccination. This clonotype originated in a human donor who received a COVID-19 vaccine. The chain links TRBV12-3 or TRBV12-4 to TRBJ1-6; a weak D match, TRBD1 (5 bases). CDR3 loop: CASSLVGGSGSPLHF. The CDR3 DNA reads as TGTGCCAGCAGTTTGGTTGGGGGGTCGGGTTCACCCCTCCACTTT.